Listed below are T cell receptor beta chains from one sample, sequenced in a study of patients and donors after allogeneic stem cell transplantation. Using its own MiXCR run on the RT-PCR reads, TCRdb lists one record per CDR3 protein. The data show over 150,000 distinct CDR3 sequences, approximately 41% seen once. Material: blood, either unsorted or a sorted T cell fraction (not recorded which). The origin of the receptors is a human donor who was either an allogeneic HSCT recipient or a stem cell or donor lymphocyte infusion donor (not recorded which). It is not recorded whose cells these are; they may come from a transplant donor. Each CDR3 is given with its conserved first and last residue. The order of the fields is D gene, J gene, V gene, clone size, CDR3 DNA, CDR3 protein. D genes are given only for firm matches. Expanded clones get a size class; other rows say once, few or many, or leave the size out.

>.|TRBJ1-5|TRBV7-8|.
TGTGCCAGCAGCTTAGGGGGGAGCAGGGCAGGGCAGCCCCAGCATTTT
CASSLGGSRAGQPQHF
>.|TRBJ2-1|TRBV12-3/TRBV12-4|.
TGTGCCAGCAGTTTTGGTGTTGATGAGCAGTTCTTC
CASSFGVDEQFF
>TRBD1|TRBJ2-7|TRBV5-1|.
TGCGCCAGCAGCCGAGGGGACAGAATCTACGAGCAGTACTTC
CASSRGDRIYEQYF
>.|TRBJ1-1|TRBV29-1|.
TGCAGCGTGGATGGGGTTGCGAACACTGAAGCTTTCTTT
CSVDGVANTEAFF
>.|TRBJ1-2|TRBV6-5|.
TGTGCCAGCAGCGGTCGGGCAGAGGAGTATGGCTACACCTTC
CASSGRAEEYGYTF
>TRBD1|TRBJ1-5|TRBV6-5|few
TGTGCCAGCAGTTACACAGGGGATCAGCCCCAGCATTTT
CASSYTGDQPQHF
>TRBD2|TRBJ2-7|TRBV6-6|.
TGTGCCAGCAGTTACGTTGGAGTAGCGGGAACCTACGAGCAGTACTTC
CASSYVGVAGTYEQYF
>.|TRBJ1-1|TRBV7-8|.
TGTGCCAGCAGCCCACCAACAGAACCGAACACTGAAGCTTTCTTT
CASSPPTEPNTEAFF
>.|TRBJ1-2|TRBV20-1|few
TGCAGTGCTAGAGGTGGCAGGGCGGGCTATGGCTACACCTTC
CSARGGRAGYGYTF
>.|TRBJ2-3|TRBV5-1|.
TGCGCCAGCAGCGACACTAAGAGCACAGATACGCAGTATTTT
CASSDTKSTDTQYF
>.|TRBJ1-3|TRBV28|few
TGTGCCAGCAGTACCCCAGGCACCATATATTTT
CASSTPGTIYF
>.|TRBJ1-1|TRBV6-5|.
TGTGCCACCTCCCTTATGAGGGGCGCCGGAACTGAAGCTTTCTTT
CATSLMRGAGTEAFF
>TRBD2|TRBJ2-7|TRBV28|few
TGTGCCAGCAGCCTACAACTAGCGGGAGTGATAGAGCAGTACTTC
CASSLQLAGVIEQYF
>TRBD1|TRBJ1-1|TRBV6-5|few
TGTGCCAGCAGTGGAGGGGGCAAGGCGGAAGCTTTCTTT
CASSGGGKAEAFF